This T cell receptor (beta chain) appears in the sequencing data of a study of spatial heterogeneity in lung cancer. Overall study results and limits: Ubiquitous nonsynonymous mutations were tracked by counts of ubiquitous expanded TCRs, and regional ones by counts of regional expanded TCRs. Tumors with more nonsynonymous mutations had more expanded intratumoral alpha and beta TCRs.

The time point: sample taken at primary tumor resection. In regard to this clonotype: Its target is unknown.

Germline lookup yields CDR1 MNHEY and CDR2 SVGEGT. This CDR3 spans 12 amino acids. V was clipped by 4 bases and J by 7 bases, with 8 bases between them. Carried by each TCR cDNA molecule was a unique molecular identifier. TCRdb re-called the 5' RACE reads with MiXCR, one entry per CDR3 protein. The sample carries around 8,000 distinct CDR3 sequences, 9.6% recorded once. Sequenced here: lung tumor tissue, sampled at surgery. The chain carries TRBV6-2 or TRBV6-3 and TRBJ2-1; D is unclear. The TCR sequence derives from a male donor with early-stage non-small cell lung cancer. In nucleotides, the CDR3 is TGTGCCAGCAGTTTGGGGTCGAATGAGCAGTTCTTC. Amino acids: CASSLGSNEQFF.